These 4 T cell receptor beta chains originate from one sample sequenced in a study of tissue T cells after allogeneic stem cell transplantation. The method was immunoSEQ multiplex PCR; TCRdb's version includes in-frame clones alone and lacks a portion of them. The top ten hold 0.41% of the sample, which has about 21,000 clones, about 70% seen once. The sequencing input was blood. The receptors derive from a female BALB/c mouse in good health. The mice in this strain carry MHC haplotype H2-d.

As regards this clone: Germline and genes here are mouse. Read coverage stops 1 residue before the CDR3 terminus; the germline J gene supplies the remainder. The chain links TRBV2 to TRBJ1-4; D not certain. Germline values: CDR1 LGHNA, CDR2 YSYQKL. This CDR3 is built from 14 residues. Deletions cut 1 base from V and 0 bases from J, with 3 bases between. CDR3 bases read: TGTGCCAGCAGCCAAGGGATTTCCAACGAAAGATTATTT. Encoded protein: CASSQGISNERLF. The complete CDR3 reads CASSQGISNERLFF.

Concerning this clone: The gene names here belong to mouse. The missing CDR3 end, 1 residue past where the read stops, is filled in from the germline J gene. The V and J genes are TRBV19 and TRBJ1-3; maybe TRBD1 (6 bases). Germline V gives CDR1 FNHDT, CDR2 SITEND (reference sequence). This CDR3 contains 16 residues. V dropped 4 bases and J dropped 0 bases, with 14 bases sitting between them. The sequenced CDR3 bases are TGTGCCAGCAGTCGGACAGTGTCCTTTTCTGGAAATACGCTCTAT. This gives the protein CASSRTVSFSGNTLY. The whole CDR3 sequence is CASSRTVSFSGNTLYF.

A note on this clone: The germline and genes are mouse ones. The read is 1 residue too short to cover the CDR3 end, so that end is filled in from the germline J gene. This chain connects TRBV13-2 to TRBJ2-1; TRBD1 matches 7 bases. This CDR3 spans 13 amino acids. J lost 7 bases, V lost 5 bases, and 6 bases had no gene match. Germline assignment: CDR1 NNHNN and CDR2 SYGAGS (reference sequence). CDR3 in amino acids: CASGGDRRAEQFF. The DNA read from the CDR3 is TGTGCCAGCGGAGGGGACAGAAGGGCTGAGCAGTTC.

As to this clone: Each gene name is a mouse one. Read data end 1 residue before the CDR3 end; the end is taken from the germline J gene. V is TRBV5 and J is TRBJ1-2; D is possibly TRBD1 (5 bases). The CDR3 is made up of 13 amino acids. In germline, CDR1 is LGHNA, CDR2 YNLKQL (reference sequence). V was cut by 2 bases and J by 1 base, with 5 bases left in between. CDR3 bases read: TGTGCCAGCAGCCAAACAGGAAACTCCGACTACACC. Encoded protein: CASSQTGNSDYT. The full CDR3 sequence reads CASSQTGNSDYTF.